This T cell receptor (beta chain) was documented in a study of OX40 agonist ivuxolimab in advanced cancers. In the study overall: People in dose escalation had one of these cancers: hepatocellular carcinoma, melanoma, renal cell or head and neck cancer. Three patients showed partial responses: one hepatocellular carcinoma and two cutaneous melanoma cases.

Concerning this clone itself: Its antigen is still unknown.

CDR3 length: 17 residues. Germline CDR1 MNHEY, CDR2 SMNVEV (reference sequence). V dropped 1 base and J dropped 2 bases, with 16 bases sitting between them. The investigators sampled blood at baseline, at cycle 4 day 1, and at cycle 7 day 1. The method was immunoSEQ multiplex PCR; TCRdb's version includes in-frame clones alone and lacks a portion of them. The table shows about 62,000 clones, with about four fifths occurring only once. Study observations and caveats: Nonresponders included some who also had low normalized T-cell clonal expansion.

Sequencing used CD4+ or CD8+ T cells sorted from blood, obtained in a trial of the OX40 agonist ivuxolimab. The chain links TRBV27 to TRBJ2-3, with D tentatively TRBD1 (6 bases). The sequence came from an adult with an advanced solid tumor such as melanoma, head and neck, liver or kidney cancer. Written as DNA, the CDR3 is TGTGCCAGCAGTTTATTGGGCCCACAGGGCACCACAGATACGCAGTATTTT. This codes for CASSLLGPQGTTDTQYF.